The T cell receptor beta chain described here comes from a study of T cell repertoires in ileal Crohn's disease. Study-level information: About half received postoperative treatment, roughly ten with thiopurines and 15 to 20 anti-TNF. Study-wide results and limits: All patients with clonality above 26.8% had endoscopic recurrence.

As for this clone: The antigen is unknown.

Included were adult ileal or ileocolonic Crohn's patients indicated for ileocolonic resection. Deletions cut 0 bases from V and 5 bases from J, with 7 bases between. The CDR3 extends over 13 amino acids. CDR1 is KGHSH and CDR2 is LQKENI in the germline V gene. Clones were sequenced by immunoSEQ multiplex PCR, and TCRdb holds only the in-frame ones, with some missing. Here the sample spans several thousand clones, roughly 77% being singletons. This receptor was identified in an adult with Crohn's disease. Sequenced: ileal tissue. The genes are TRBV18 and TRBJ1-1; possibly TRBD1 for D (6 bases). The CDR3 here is CASSPPGATEAFF. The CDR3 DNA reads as TGTGCCAGCTCACCACCGGGGGCGACTGAAGCTTTCTTT. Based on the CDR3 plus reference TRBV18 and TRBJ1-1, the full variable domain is NAGVMQNPRHLVRRRGQEARLRCSPMKGHSHVYWYRQLPEEGLKFMVYLQKENIIDESGMPKERFSAEFPKEGPSILRIQQVVRGDSAAYFCASSPPGATEAFFGQGTRLTVV.